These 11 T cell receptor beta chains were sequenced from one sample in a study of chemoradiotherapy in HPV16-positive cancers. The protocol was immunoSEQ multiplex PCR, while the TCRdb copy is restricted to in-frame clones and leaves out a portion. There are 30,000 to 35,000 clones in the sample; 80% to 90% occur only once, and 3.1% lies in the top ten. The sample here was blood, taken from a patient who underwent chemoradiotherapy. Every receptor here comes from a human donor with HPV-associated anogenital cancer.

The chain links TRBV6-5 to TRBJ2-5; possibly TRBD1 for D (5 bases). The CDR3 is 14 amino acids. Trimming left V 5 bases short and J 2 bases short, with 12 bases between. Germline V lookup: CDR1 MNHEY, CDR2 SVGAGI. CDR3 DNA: TGTGCCAGCAGTCAGGGCTGGGTGCAAGAGACCCAGTACTTC. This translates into CASSQGWVQETQYF.

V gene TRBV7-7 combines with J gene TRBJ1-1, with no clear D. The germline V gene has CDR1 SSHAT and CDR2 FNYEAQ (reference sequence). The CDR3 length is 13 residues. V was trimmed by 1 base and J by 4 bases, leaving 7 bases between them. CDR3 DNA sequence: TGTGCCAGCAGCTTAGGGTGGGGCACTGAAGCTTTCTTT. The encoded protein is CASSLGWGTEAFF.

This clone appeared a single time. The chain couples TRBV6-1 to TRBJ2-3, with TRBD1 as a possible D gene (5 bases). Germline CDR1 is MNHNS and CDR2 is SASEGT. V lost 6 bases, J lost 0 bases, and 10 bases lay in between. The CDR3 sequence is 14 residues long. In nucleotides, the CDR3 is TGTGCCAGCAGCGACAGCTCTAGCACAGATACGCAGTATTTT. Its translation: CASSDSSSTDTQYF.

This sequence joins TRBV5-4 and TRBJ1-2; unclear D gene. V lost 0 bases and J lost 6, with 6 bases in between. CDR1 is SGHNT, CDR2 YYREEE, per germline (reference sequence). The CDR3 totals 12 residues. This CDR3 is CASSLGGDGYTF. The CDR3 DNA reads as TGTGCCAGCAGCTTGGGGGGAGATGGCTACACCTTC.

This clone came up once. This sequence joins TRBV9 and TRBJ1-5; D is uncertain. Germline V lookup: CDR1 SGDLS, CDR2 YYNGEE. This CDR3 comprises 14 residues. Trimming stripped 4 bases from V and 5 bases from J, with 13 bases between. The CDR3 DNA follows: TGTGCCAGCAGCTCCTCCCCATTTGATCAGCCCCAGCATTTT. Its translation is CASSSSPFDQPQHF.

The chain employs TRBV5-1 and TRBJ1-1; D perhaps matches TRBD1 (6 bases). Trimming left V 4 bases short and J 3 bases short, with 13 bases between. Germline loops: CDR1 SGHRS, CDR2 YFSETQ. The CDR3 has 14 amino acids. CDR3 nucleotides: TGCGCCAGCAGCGTCCCCGGGGGGCACACTGAAGCTTTCTTT. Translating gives CASSVPGGHTEAFF.

For the CDR3, the DNA is TGCGCCAGCAGCCAAGATCTGGCAGAGCCCTACGAGCAGTACTTC. Its translation: CASSQDLAEPYEQYF. The chain joins TRBV4-1 to TRBJ2-7, with D unresolved. V gave up 0 bases and J gave up 2 bases, with 11 bases separating them. Germline CDR1 reads MGHRA; CDR2 reads YSYEKL. The CDR3 has 15 residues.

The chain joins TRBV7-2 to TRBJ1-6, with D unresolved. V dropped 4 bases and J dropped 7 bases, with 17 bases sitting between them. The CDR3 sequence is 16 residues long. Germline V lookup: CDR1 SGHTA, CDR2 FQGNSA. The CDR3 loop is CASSSQAGNLNSPLHF. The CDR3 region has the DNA TGTGCCAGCAGCTCCCAGGCTGGGAACTTAAATTCACCCCTCCACTTT.

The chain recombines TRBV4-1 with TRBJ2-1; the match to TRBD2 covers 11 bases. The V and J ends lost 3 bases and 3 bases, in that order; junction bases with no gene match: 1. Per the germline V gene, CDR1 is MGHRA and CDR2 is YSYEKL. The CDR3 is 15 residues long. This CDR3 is CASSHTSGSYNEQFF. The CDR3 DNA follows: TGCGCCAGCAGCCACACTAGCGGGAGCTACAATGAGCAGTTCTTC.

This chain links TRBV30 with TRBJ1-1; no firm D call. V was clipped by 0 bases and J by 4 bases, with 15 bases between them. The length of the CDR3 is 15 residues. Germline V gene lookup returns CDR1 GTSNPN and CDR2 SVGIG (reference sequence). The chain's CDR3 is CAWSVPSAWTTEAFF. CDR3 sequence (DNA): TGTGCCTGGAGTGTACCGTCGGCCTGGACCACTGAAGCTTTCTTT.

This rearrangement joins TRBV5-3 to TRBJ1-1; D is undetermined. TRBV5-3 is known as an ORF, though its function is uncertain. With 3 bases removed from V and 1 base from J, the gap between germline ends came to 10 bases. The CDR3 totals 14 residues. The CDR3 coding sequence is TGTGCCAGAAGCTGCCCCGGGCCGAACACTGAAGCTTTCTTT. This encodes CARSCPGPNTEAFF.